The 12 T cell receptor beta chains in this list originate from one sample, sequenced in a study of shared clonotypes between healthy human individuals. Generated by immunoSEQ multiplex PCR, the TCRdb table keeps only in-frame clones and is missing some. Here the sample spans 740,000 or so clones, 73% being singletons. Material for sequencing was memory CD4+ T cells sorted from blood. Sample subset: CD45RA-negative fraction. The receptors here all came from a woman aged 25 to 39 in good health.

The chain carries TRBV28 and TRBJ1-4; D gene uncertain. The CDR3 consists of 16 residues. Trimming cost V 7 bases and J 4 bases, with 19 bases left between them. Germline V gives CDR1 MDHEN, CDR2 SYDVKM. CDR3: CASTPASRGFNEKLFF. CDR3 nucleotide sequence: TGTGCCAGCACTCCCGCCTCCAGAGGGTTTAATGAAAAACTGTTTTTT.

This clone was seen a few times. This sequence joins TRBV4-1 and TRBJ1-4, with D hard to call. Germline V gives CDR1 MGHRA, CDR2 YSYEKL. The V end was cut by 1 base, the J end by 13 bases, with 13 bases between. CDR3 length equals 13 residues. CDR3 bases: TGCGCCAGCAGCCAAGTGCGCGGGGTTTCACTGTTTTTT. This gives the protein CASSQVRGVSLFF.

This chain uses TRBV6-4 with TRBJ1-2; 8 bases align to TRBD1. Germline V gene lookup returns CDR1 MRHNA and CDR2 SNTAGT. Trimming at V came to 3 bases and at J to 4 bases, leaving 7 bases not matched to a gene. This CDR3 region has 15 residues. CDR3 sequence (DNA): TGTGCCAGCAGTGATAAGCCGGGACAGGCCTATGGCTACACCTTC. Translated, it gives CASSDKPGQAYGYTF.

As to this clone: The sample carries other DNA sequences with the same CDR3. In nucleotides, the CDR3 is TGTGCCAGCGGTGGACGGTTCTCCTACAATGAGCAGTTCTTC. Translation gives CASGGRFSYNEQFF. The V call is TRBV2, the J call TRBJ2-1; D unresolved. CDR3 length: 14 amino acids. V gave up 8 bases and J gave up 0 bases, with 11 bases separating them. Germline V gene lookup returns CDR1 SNHLY and CDR2 FYNNEI.

This clone was counted between two and nine times. The sample contains more than one DNA sequence encoding this CDR3. The chain uses TRBV5-1 and TRBJ2-1; 8 bases are a match to TRBD1. This CDR3 is built from 15 residues. The junction had 2 bases not matched to a gene; V was cut back by 3 bases and J by 0 bases. Germline CDR1 SGHRS, CDR2 YFSETQ. CDR3 protein: CASSWDRSSYNEQFF. CDR3 coding DNA: TGCGCCAGCAGCTGGGACAGGAGCTCCTACAATGAGCAGTTCTTC.

Turning to this clone: This sample includes further DNA sequences coding for the same CDR3. The chain links TRBV19 to TRBJ2-5; perhaps TRBD1 as D (6 bases). This CDR3 is built from 13 residues. The germline gives CDR1 LNHDA, CDR2 SQIVND (reference sequence). Trimming shortened V by 6 bases and J by 5 bases, and 13 bases separated the two germline ends. DNA of the CDR3: TGTGCCAGTAGCCTACAGGGATTGGAGACCCAGTACTTC. Translated, it gives CASSLQGLETQYF.

The chain joins TRBV18 to TRBJ1-1; 7 bases fit TRBD1. V lost 4 bases to trimming and J lost 2 bases; unmatched junction nucleotides: 7. This CDR3 is built from 15 residues. Germline V CDR1 and CDR2: KGHSH, LQKENI. This CDR3 reads CASSLGRGANTEAFF. DNA of the CDR3: TGTGCCAGCTCACTTGGCAGGGGGGCCAACACTGAAGCTTTCTTT.

The chain couples TRBV5-1 to TRBJ1-5, with D perhaps TRBD1 (6 bases). The CDR3 runs to 16 residues. V was trimmed by 5 bases and J by 3 bases, leaving 18 bases between them. Looked up from germline, CDR1 is SGHRS and CDR2 is YFSETQ. The CDR3 here is CASSPEQGLVNQPQHF. CDR3 nucleotide sequence: TGCGCCAGCAGTCCTGAACAGGGTTTGGTCAATCAGCCCCAGCATTTT.

This clone was recorded many times. CDR3 bases: TGTGCCAGCAGTGGAATGGGACTAGCGGGAGTCGACACCGGGGAGCTGTTTTTT. This encodes CASSGMGLAGVDTGELFF. This sequence joins TRBV6-1 and TRBJ2-2, with TRBD2 matching 14 bases. V lost 4 bases, J lost 3 bases, and 7 bases stayed unmatched. Germline CDR1 and CDR2: MNHNS and SASEGT. The CDR3 sequence is 18 residues long.

The rearrangement uses TRBV28 and TRBJ2-7, with D possibly TRBD2 on 6 matching bases. The CDR3 extends over 15 amino acids. Between the trimmed V and J ends, which lost 7 bases and 2 bases, there was a span of 18 bases. Germline lookup yields CDR1 MDHEN and CDR2 SYDVKM. In DNA form, the CDR3 reads TGTGCCAGCATCACCAGGGCAGGGAGGACCTACGAGCAGTACTTC. This encodes CASITRAGRTYEQYF.

The rearrangement links TRBV7-9 to TRBJ2-7, with D uncertain. This CDR3 is built from 14 residues. The V end lost 4 bases, the J end lost 0 bases, and 10 bases lay between the germline ends. The germline CDR1 and CDR2 sequences are SEHNR and FQNEAQ (reference sequence). The CDR3 sequence is CASSSESRSYEQYF. DNA for the CDR3: TGTGCCAGCAGCTCCGAATCGCGCTCCTACGAGCAGTACTTC.

The CDR3 DNA is TGTGCCAGCAGGGAAACGGGAAACACCATATATTTT. It specifies CASRETGNTIYF. The chain uses TRBV6-6 and TRBJ1-3; D not resolved. Trimming took off 6 bases at V and 4 bases at J, with 7 bases between the two ends. In germline, CDR1 is MNHNY, CDR2 SVGAGI (reference sequence). CDR3 length equals 12 residues.